The rows below give T cell receptor beta chains drawn from one sample of a study of sequential checkpoint blockade in melanoma. Some clones are missing from TCRdb's copy, which holds only in-frame ones; the method was immunoSEQ multiplex PCR. This table has some 740 clones, less than 25% appearing once. Material: tumor tissue (inferred from file names), obtained from a patient given nivolumab and ipilimumab in sequence. The receptors were gathered from a human donor with melanoma. Both conserved end residues are trimmed from each CDR3.

j_call v_call cdr3_aa
TRBJ2-1 TRBV4-1 ASSQAQASYNEQF
TRBJ1-1 TRBV5-1 ASSLNPGNTEAF
TRBJ1-2 TRBV19 ASSKRTGGRGYT
TRBJ2-7 TRBV23-1 ASSFQGGYEQY
TRBJ1-1 TRBV10-2 ASSTGILTEAF
TRBJ1-4 TRBV4-1 ASSQDPGGTGATNEKLF
TRBJ1-2 TRBV5-1 ASSLARQGTYGYT
TRBJ1-6 TRBV6-8 ASSYLGGNSPLH
TRBJ2-3 TRBV28 ASSKDSASTDTQY
TRBJ1-6 TRBV11-3 ASSSDRETYNSPLH
TRBJ2-5 TRBV4-1 ASSPARGLGETQY
TRBJ1-2 TRBV28 ASSLRTGRYT
TRBJ1-1 TRBV6-8 ASRPDSPSISMNTEAF
TRBJ1-5 TRBV9 ASSEAGTSNQPQH